The source of this TCR beta chain is a study of cytomegalovirus exposure and HLA in healthy donors. Study observations and caveats: The CMV antigen specificity of three CMV-associated chains was confirmed through in vitro analysis. Follow-up analysis later connected one missense variant in DCLRE1C with trimming of TCR beta V- and J-genes.

The study ran its PCR with 60 Vbeta and 13 Jbeta primers. Clones were sequenced by immunoSEQ multiplex PCR, and TCRdb holds only the in-frame ones, with some missing. The data contain 100,000 to 150,000 clones, roughly 85% of them seen just once; the ten biggest clones take up approximately 1.1%. Points on this clone: The antigen is undetermined.

The sequenced sample consisted of PBMCs. The receptor was derived from a boy younger than 18 in good health and CMV-seronegative.

CDR3 loop: CASSPEQNYGYTF. The CDR3 region has the DNA TGTGCCAGCTCACCCGAACAGAACTATGGCTACACCTTC. The chain has TRBV18 and TRBJ1-2, with D unclear. The germline V gene has CDR1 KGHSH and CDR2 LQKENI. V lost 3 bases, J lost 2 bases, and 7 bases lay in between. CDR3 length equals 13 residues.